One and the same sample provided the 16 T cell receptor beta chains below, sequenced in a study of blood T cells in healthy people across ages. Through a sample-barcoded 5' primer and a J-beta primer mix, a second PCR was run for about 6 to 11 cycles. MiXCR, applied by TCRdb to the 5' RACE reads, yields one record per CDR3 protein. The profile shows about 1,600,000 distinct CDR3 sequences, 42% of them singletons. The specimen was blood. The receptors were sampled from a woman aged 18-30 years in good health.

V usage is TRBV19 and J usage is TRBJ1-1, with D uncertain. V was clipped by 5 bases and J by 0 bases, with 13 bases between them. CDR1 and CDR2 (germline): LNHDA, SQIVND (reference sequence). The CDR3 is 15 residues long. In nucleotides, the CDR3 is TGTGCCAGTAGTCCCGGACGGGTTATGAACACTGAAGCTTTCTTT. The encoded protein is CASSPGRVMNTEAFF. The full variable domain, its missing parts supplied by reference TRBV19 and TRBJ1-1, is DGGITQSPKYLFRKEGQNVTLSCEQNLNHDAMYWYRQDPGQGLRLIYYSQIVNDFQKGDIAEGYSVSREKKESFPLTVTSAQKNPTAFYLCASSPGRVMNTEAFFGQGTRLTVV.

This clonotype was observed a handful of times. The rearrangement links TRBV11-2 to TRBJ2-1; D is uncertain. Germline CDR1 is SGHAT and CDR2 is FQNNGV. The CDR3 loop spans 15 amino acids. The V gene lost 5 bases and the J gene lost 0 bases, with 11 bases spanning the gap. The CDR3 region has the DNA TGTGCCAGCAGCCAACAAAGCCTCTCCTACAATGAGCAGTTCTTC. Its translation is CASSQQSLSYNEQFF.

This chain joins TRBV1 and TRBJ2-1; the DNA was not compared with TRBD1, the D call given in the table. TRBV1 is a listed pseudogene. The CDR3 runs to 12 residues. DNA of the CDR3: TGCACCAGCAGCCAACCGGGGAACGAGCAGTTCTTC. Translation: CTSSQPGNEQFF.

The rearrangement joins TRBV6-4 to TRBJ2-1, with D possibly being TRBD1 or TRBD2 (5 bases each). Germline CDR1 MRHNA, CDR2 SNTAGT. Trimming shortened V by 2 bases and J by 3 bases, and 11 bases separated the two germline ends. This CDR3 is built from 15 residues. The CDR3 sequence: CASSDEPRGYNEQFF. The CDR3 DNA is TGTGCCAGCAGTGACGAGCCGAGGGGCTACAATGAGCAGTTCTTC.

This clonotype was observed a few times. The J gene is TRBJ2-3, the V gene TRBV12-3 or TRBV12-4, with D perhaps matching TRBD1 (6 bases). V lost 7 bases, J lost 0 bases, and 14 bases lay in between. The length of the CDR3 is 15 residues. DNA for the CDR3: TGTGCCAGCACCCCACAGGGACGGAGCACAGATACGCAGTATTTT. Translating gives CASTPQGRSTDTQYF.

V and J are TRBV28 and TRBJ2-7; D perhaps matches TRBD2 (6 bases). There are 14 residues in the CDR3. Per germline, CDR1 MDHEN and CDR2 SYDVKM. Between the trimmed V and J ends, which lost 8 bases and 0 bases, there was a span of 14 bases. CDR3 in amino acids: CASGRGRNSYEQYF. The CDR3 DNA follows: TGTGCCAGCGGGCGGGGCAGGAACTCCTACGAGCAGTACTTC.

This clonotype turned up a few times. J is TRBJ2-4 and V is TRBV4-1; 12 bases are a match to TRBD2. The J call could be wrong; TRBJ2-7 is a better fit for the DNA end. This CDR3 region has 16 residues. CDR1 is MGHRA, CDR2 YSYEKL, per germline. The CDR3 DNA sequence: TGCGCCAGCAGCCAACTGGCTAGCGGGGGGGCTGACGAGCAGTACTTC. It specifies CASSQLASGGADEQYF.

CDR3: CASSLEQFYNEQFF. DNA for the CDR3: TGTGCCAGCAGCTTAGAGCAGTTTTACAATGAGCAGTTCTTC. This chain uses TRBV11-2 with TRBJ2-1, with unresolved D. Trimming left V 0 bases short and J 4 bases short, with 7 bases between. CDR3 length equals 14 residues. In germline, CDR1 is SGHAT, CDR2 FQNNGV.

This clonotype was counted only a few times. J is TRBJ2-7 and V is TRBV20-1; no definite D call. Trimming took off 6 bases at V and 2 bases at J, with 14 bases between the two ends. The germline CDR1 and CDR2 sequences are DFQATT and SNEGSKA (reference sequence). This CDR3 has 13 residues. Here the CDR3 reads CSASLLRAYEQYF. Written as DNA, the CDR3 is TGCAGTGCCTCTCTGTTAAGGGCCTACGAGCAGTACTTC.

The chain combines TRBV20-1 with TRBJ2-5, with 10 bases fitting TRBD2. J lost 0 bases, V lost 5 bases, and 9 bases had no gene match. The CDR3 runs to 16 residues. CDR1 is DFQATT, CDR2 SNEGSKA, per germline (reference sequence). The CDR3 loop reads CSAFGLAARDQETQYF. The CDR3, as DNA: TGCAGTGCTTTCGGACTAGCGGCAAGGGACCAAGAGACCCAGTACTTC.

This chain connects TRBV10-3 to TRBJ2-1; D is unresolved. Trimming took 3 bases from V and 4 from J, leaving 10 bases between them. The CDR3 is 14 residues long. Germline V gene data show CDR1 as ENHRY and CDR2 as SYGVKD. Here the CDR3 DNA reads TGTGCCATCAGTGACACCGACCCTTACAATGAGCAGTTCTTC. Its protein product is CAISDTDPYNEQFF.

The CDR3 protein is CASSQEPHGGTVAYEQYF. The CDR3 coding sequence is TGTGCCAGCAGCCAAGAGCCACATGGGGGGACTGTAGCCTACGAGCAGTACTTC. The chain uses TRBV3-1 and TRBJ2-5, with D maybe TRBD2 (6 bases). The end of the DNA is better explained by TRBJ2-7, so the J call may be wrong. The germline V gene encodes CDR1 LGHDT and CDR2 YNNKEL (reference sequence). There are 18 residues in the CDR3.

This chain joins TRBV5-1 and TRBJ1-3; D possibly corresponds to TRBD1 (5 bases). This CDR3 spans 16 amino acids. The V end lost 3 bases, the J end lost 1 base, and 14 bases lay between the germline ends. CDR1 SGHRS and CDR2 YFSETQ come from the germline V gene. The CDR3 DNA is TGCGCCAGCAGCTCGGGACCGGCAGGGTCTGGAAACACCATATATTTT. It encodes CASSSGPAGSGNTIYF.

This clonotype was counted at least ten times. The chain joins TRBV12-3 or TRBV12-4 to TRBJ2-7; D is ambiguous. The CDR3 extends over 14 amino acids. V lost 6 bases and J lost 3, with 15 bases in between. CDR3: CASSQPGNDYEQYF. In nucleotides, the CDR3 is TGTGCCAGCAGCCAACCCGGTAATGACTACGAGCAGTACTTC.

This clonotype appeared a few times. This chain joins TRBV25-1 and TRBJ1-2, with unresolved D. CDR1 is MGHDK, CDR2 SYGVNS, per germline. The germline V and J ends were trimmed by 1 base and 4 bases, with 16 bases remaining between them. This CDR3 region has 16 residues. DNA for the CDR3: TGTGCCAGCAGTGAATTGGATACGGAGTTGCCCTATGGCTACACCTTC. Its protein product is CASSELDTELPYGYTF.

V usage is TRBV2 and J usage is TRBJ2-1; D perhaps matches TRBD1 (6 bases). The CDR3 consists of 18 residues. Germline lookup yields CDR1 SNHLY and CDR2 FYNNEI. Trimming stripped 4 bases from V and 0 bases from J, with 19 bases between. The CDR3 loop reads CASSVGGLGESSYNEQFF. The CDR3 region has the DNA TGTGCCAGCAGTGTAGGGGGTTTGGGCGAGAGCTCCTACAATGAGCAGTTCTTC.